Listed below are T cell receptor beta chains from one sample, sequenced in a study of graft-versus-host responses after intestinal transplantation. Produced via immunoSEQ multiplex PCR; TCRdb's table is partial and in-frame only. The sample includes 90,000 to 150,000 clones, approximately 95% of them seen just once. These receptors' targets are unknown. The sequencing here drew on unstimulated CD8+ T cells sorted from spleen or lymph node cells, taken before intestinal transplant. These receptors all stem from a human donor who received an intestinal transplant. The CDR3 runs from the conserved cysteine through the conserved F or W. The D gene is left open where the match is weak. Where a row states a size, it is once, few, many or the class of an expanded clone; other rows omit it.

CDR3aa: CASSTLAGINNEQFF
CDR3nt: TGTGCCAGCAGTACCCTAGCGGGAATTAACAATGAGCAGTTCTTC
v_gene: TRBV28
abundance: NA
d_gene: TRBD2
j_gene: TRBJ2-1

CDR3aa: CASSPTFSGSTDTQYF
CDR3nt: TGTGCCAGCAGCCCTACGTTTAGCGGCTCCACAGATACGCAGTATTTT
v_gene: TRBV11-3
abundance: NA
d_gene: NA
j_gene: TRBJ2-3

CDR3aa: CSVSDRVDQPQHF
CDR3nt: TGCAGCGTATCAGACAGGGTAGACCAGCCCCAGCATTTT
v_gene: TRBV29-1
abundance: NA
d_gene: TRBD1
j_gene: TRBJ1-5

CDR3aa: CASSLTRIGPRQGEQPQHF
CDR3nt: TGTGCCAGCAGCTTAACGAGAATTGGGCCGAGACAGGGAGAGCAGCCCCAGCATTTT
v_gene: TRBV7-3
abundance: NA
d_gene: TRBD1
j_gene: TRBJ1-5

CDR3aa: CASSFWGLAGVDEQFF
CDR3nt: TGTGCCAGCAGTTTTTGGGGACTAGCGGGAGTAGATGAGCAGTTCTTC
v_gene: TRBV25-1
abundance: NA
d_gene: TRBD2
j_gene: TRBJ2-1

CDR3aa: CANLTRGVPPLHF
CDR3nt: TGTGCCAACCTCACGCGGGGGGTACCACCCCTCCACTTT
v_gene: TRBV28
abundance: NA
d_gene: NA
j_gene: TRBJ1-6

CDR3aa: CASSQWTGPRAFF
CDR3nt: TGTGCCAGCAGCCAATGGACAGGGCCCAGAGCTTTCTTT
v_gene: TRBV21-1
abundance: NA
d_gene: NA
j_gene: TRBJ1-1

CDR3aa: CASSESNPRGGETQYF
CDR3nt: TGCGCCAGCAGTGAGTCAAATCCCAGGGGTGGTGAGACCCAGTACTTC
v_gene: TRBV10-2
abundance: NA
d_gene: NA
j_gene: TRBJ2-5

CDR3aa: CASNPGSGFYEQYF
CDR3nt: TGTGCCAGTAACCCGGGATCGGGCTTCTACGAGCAGTACTTC
v_gene: TRBV19
abundance: once
d_gene: NA
j_gene: TRBJ2-7

CDR3aa: CASSLVPTTYEQYF
CDR3nt: TGTGCCAGCAGCTTAGTCCCGACTACCTACGAGCAGTACTTC
v_gene: TRBV11-2
abundance: NA
d_gene: NA
j_gene: TRBJ2-7

CDR3aa: CASSTTGAYEQYF
CDR3nt: TGCGCCAGCAGCACAACAGGGGCCTACGAGCAGTACTTC
v_gene: TRBV5-1
abundance: NA
d_gene: TRBD1
j_gene: TRBJ2-7

CDR3aa: CASSFGDLDYGYTF
CDR3nt: TGTGCCAGCAGCTTCGGGGATTTAGACTATGGCTACACCTTC
v_gene: TRBV7-9
abundance: NA
d_gene: NA
j_gene: TRBJ1-2

CDR3aa: CASSPQGPAGMNTEAFF
CDR3nt: TGCGCCAGCAGCCCCCAAGGGCCCGCAGGCATGAACACTGAAGCTTTCTTT
v_gene: TRBV4-1
abundance: NA
d_gene: NA
j_gene: TRBJ1-1

CDR3aa: CANRVGNEQYF
CDR3nt: TGTGCCAACAGGGTCGGGAACGAGCAGTACTTC
v_gene: TRBV2
abundance: NA
d_gene: NA
j_gene: TRBJ2-7

CDR3aa: CASSIDLFYEQYF
CDR3nt: TGTGCCAGTAGTATAGATTTATTCTACGAGCAGTACTTC
v_gene: TRBV19
abundance: NA
d_gene: NA
j_gene: TRBJ2-7

CDR3aa: CASSPAGRETSYNEQFF
CDR3nt: TGTGCCAGTAGCCCGGCGGGGCGGGAGACGTCCTACAATGAGCAGTTCTTC
v_gene: TRBV19
abundance: NA
d_gene: TRBD2
j_gene: TRBJ2-1

CDR3aa: CASTLPTGHTVTGELFF
CDR3nt: TGTGCCAGCACCTTGCCGACGGGACACACGGTAACCGGGGAGCTGTTTTTT
v_gene: TRBV28
abundance: NA
d_gene: NA
j_gene: TRBJ2-2

CDR3aa: CASSWGFGQEAGNTIYF
CDR3nt: TGTGCCAGCAGTTGGGGTTTCGGACAGGAGGCTGGAAACACCATATATTTT
v_gene: TRBV5-6
abundance: NA
d_gene: TRBD1
j_gene: TRBJ1-3

CDR3aa: CASTSRNTEAFF
CDR3nt: TGTGCCAGCACTTCTAGGAACACTGAAGCTTTCTTT
v_gene: TRBV27
abundance: few
d_gene: NA
j_gene: TRBJ1-1

CDR3aa: CSVESGGRGPTSTDTQYF
CDR3nt: TGCAGCGTTGAGTCCGGCGGGAGGGGACCTACTAGCACAGATACGCAGTATTTT
v_gene: TRBV29-1
abundance: NA
d_gene: TRBD2
j_gene: TRBJ2-3

CDR3aa: CASSGTPQGPPYEQYF
CDR3nt: TGTGCCAGCAGCGGTACCCCTCAAGGTCCCCCCTACGAGCAGTACTTC
v_gene: TRBV9
abundance: NA
d_gene: NA
j_gene: TRBJ2-7

CDR3aa: CSVDSYNEQFF
CDR3nt: TGCAGCGTCGACAGTTACAATGAGCAGTTCTTC
v_gene: TRBV29-1
abundance: NA
d_gene: NA
j_gene: TRBJ2-1

CDR3aa: CASSLRGEGAGNTEAFF
CDR3nt: TGCGCCAGCAGCTTGCGTGGTGAGGGAGCCGGGAACACTGAAGCTTTCTTT
v_gene: TRBV5-1
abundance: NA
d_gene: NA
j_gene: TRBJ1-1

CDR3aa: CASSLTGTGIYEQYF
CDR3nt: TGTGCCAGCAGCTTAACCGGGACAGGGATCTACGAGCAGTACTTC
v_gene: TRBV11-2
abundance: NA
d_gene: TRBD1
j_gene: TRBJ2-7

CDR3aa: CASTLSGGDYNEQFF
CDR3nt: TGTGCCAGCACCTTATCCGGAGGCGACTACAATGAGCAGTTCTTC
v_gene: TRBV28
abundance: NA
d_gene: NA
j_gene: TRBJ2-1

CDR3aa: CASSKGDSSKNIQYF
CDR3nt: TGTGCCAGCAGCAAAGGGGACAGTTCCAAAAACATTCAGTACTTC
v_gene: TRBV21-1
abundance: NA
d_gene: NA
j_gene: TRBJ2-4

CDR3aa: CASSSPTSGTPTYEQYF
CDR3nt: TGTGCCAGCAGTTCCCCGACTAGCGGGACACCTACCTACGAGCAGTACTTC
v_gene: TRBV27
abundance: once
d_gene: TRBD2
j_gene: TRBJ2-7

CDR3aa: CASSLEAGVRYF
CDR3nt: TGTGCCAGCAGCTTAGAAGCGGGAGTACGGTACTTC
v_gene: TRBV11-2
abundance: once
d_gene: TRBD2
j_gene: TRBJ2-5

CDR3aa: CASSPGQSYGYTF
CDR3nt: TGTGCCAGCAGTCCGGGACAGAGCTATGGCTACACCTTC
v_gene: TRBV28
abundance: NA
d_gene: TRBD1
j_gene: TRBJ1-2

CDR3aa: CASSLSQPQHF
CDR3nt: TGTGCCAGCAGCTTGAGTCAGCCCCAGCATTTT
v_gene: TRBV5-6
abundance: NA
d_gene: NA
j_gene: TRBJ1-5

CDR3aa: CASSLGVSSNQPQHF
CDR3nt: TGTGCCAGCAGCCTGGGGGTATCTAGCAATCAGCCCCAGCATTTT
v_gene: TRBV28
abundance: NA
d_gene: NA
j_gene: TRBJ1-5

CDR3aa: CSAREVATQYF
CDR3nt: TGCAGTGCTAGAGAAGTAGCGACCCAGTACTTC
v_gene: TRBV20-1
abundance: NA
d_gene: NA
j_gene: TRBJ2-5

CDR3aa: CASSPTGGGVYEQYF
CDR3nt: TGTGCCAGCAGCCCAACTGGGGGCGGAGTCTACGAGCAGTACTTC
v_gene: TRBV6-1
abundance: NA
d_gene: NA
j_gene: TRBJ2-7

CDR3aa: CASSWDRDGPEAFF
CDR3nt: TGTGCCAGCAGTTGGGACAGGGATGGCCCTGAAGCTTTCTTT
v_gene: TRBV6-5
abundance: NA
d_gene: TRBD1
j_gene: TRBJ1-1

CDR3aa: CASSGTNFNNSPLHF
CDR3nt: TGTGCCAGCAGCGGGACAAACTTCAATAATTCACCCCTCCACTTT
v_gene: TRBV9
abundance: NA
d_gene: NA
j_gene: TRBJ1-6

CDR3aa: CASSIGTGGPGELFF
CDR3nt: TGTGCCAGCAGTATCGGGACAGGGGGCCCCGGGGAGCTGTTTTTT
v_gene: TRBV6-5
abundance: NA
d_gene: TRBD1
j_gene: TRBJ2-2

CDR3aa: CASTPRGNQPQHF
CDR3nt: TGTGCCAGTACCCCTAGGGGGAATCAGCCCCAGCATTTT
v_gene: TRBV19
abundance: NA
d_gene: NA
j_gene: TRBJ1-5

CDR3aa: CASTRLPATYNEQFF
CDR3nt: TGTGCCAGCACCCGCCTCCCCGCGACCTACAATGAGCAGTTCTTC
v_gene: TRBV7-9
abundance: NA
d_gene: NA
j_gene: TRBJ2-1

CDR3aa: CASSVAEGLGNTIYF
CDR3nt: TGTGCCAGCAGCGTAGCTGAGGGTCTGGGAAACACCATATATTTT
v_gene: TRBV9
abundance: NA
d_gene: NA
j_gene: TRBJ1-3

CDR3aa: CASSLDRVLWGYTF
CDR3nt: TGTGCCAGCAGCTTGGACAGGGTCCTATGGGGCTACACCTTC
v_gene: TRBV5-6
abundance: once
d_gene: NA
j_gene: TRBJ1-2

CDR3aa: CASSNTGNYNEQFF
CDR3nt: TGTGCCAGCAGTAATACAGGGAACTACAATGAGCAGTTCTTC
v_gene: TRBV7-9
abundance: NA
d_gene: NA
j_gene: TRBJ2-1

CDR3aa: CASSEWDRRYGYTF
CDR3nt: TGTGCCAGCAGTGAATGGGACCGACGCTATGGCTACACCTTC
v_gene: TRBV6-1
abundance: NA
d_gene: NA
j_gene: TRBJ1-2

CDR3aa: CASSVAGGLAGEYEQFF
CDR3nt: TGTGCCAGCAGCGTAGCTGGGGGTCTAGCGGGAGAGTACGAGCAGTTCTTC
v_gene: TRBV9
abundance: NA
d_gene: TRBD2
j_gene: TRBJ2-1

CDR3aa: CASSSRGGSNTEAFF
CDR3nt: TGCGCCAGCAGCTCCAGGGGGGGCTCGAACACTGAAGCTTTCTTT
v_gene: TRBV4-1
abundance: NA
d_gene: TRBD1
j_gene: TRBJ1-1

CDR3aa: CASSSEEAGELFF
CDR3nt: TGTGCCAGCAGCTCTGAGGAGGCCGGGGAGCTGTTTTTT
v_gene: TRBV7-9
abundance: NA
d_gene: NA
j_gene: TRBJ2-2

CDR3aa: CASSQDQDSSYEQYF
CDR3nt: TGCGCCAGCAGCCAAGATCAGGACAGCTCCTACGAGCAGTACTTC
v_gene: TRBV4-1
abundance: NA
d_gene: NA
j_gene: TRBJ2-7

CDR3aa: CASSVHDIEQFF
CDR3nt: TGTGCCAGCAGCGTGCATGACATTGAGCAGTTCTTC
v_gene: TRBV9
abundance: NA
d_gene: NA
j_gene: TRBJ2-1

CDR3aa: CSAGRGRYNEQFF
CDR3nt: TGCAGTGCGGGCAGGGGCCGGTACAATGAGCAGTTCTTC
v_gene: TRBV29-1
abundance: NA
d_gene: NA
j_gene: TRBJ2-1

CDR3aa: CASSPTGGESYEQYF
CDR3nt: TGTGCCAGCAGCCCGACAGGGGGCGAGTCCTACGAGCAGTACTTC
v_gene: TRBV7-2
abundance: NA
d_gene: TRBD1
j_gene: TRBJ2-7

CDR3aa: CASSHSTGEGGYEQYF
CDR3nt: TGTGCCAGCAGTCACTCGACAGGGGAGGGGGGCTACGAGCAGTACTTC
v_gene: TRBV6-5
abundance: NA
d_gene: NA
j_gene: TRBJ2-7